The present TCR beta chain was sequenced within a study of T-cell memory formation after mild COVID-19 (dated by TCRdb to about 2021). About the investigation overall: TCR sequence clusters from the two donors were found to be largely donor specific. T-cell clones expanding and contracting after mild COVID-19 in a couple of donors were tracked by longitudinal TCRalpha and TCRbeta repertoire sequencing. Two young, previously healthy adult volunteers, one female and one male, were included in the cohort. The full study reports these points: Contracting CD4+ clones were found mainly in CM and EM memory subsets, while CD8+ clones were enriched in EMRA. Only a couple of mild cases were covered by the study, and larger cohorts that include severe cases with pre-infection samples were considered necessary. From day 15 to 85, contracting clones showed balanced CD4/CD8 phenotypes, whereas a second wave of clones that expanded from day 15 to 37 leaned towards CD4+. Some responding clones were detected in pre-infection memory, which suggested that pre-existing cross-reactive memory T cells had joined the SARS-CoV-2 response. Whether the second-wave clones peaking on day 37 were SARS-CoV-2 specific was not confirmed.

PBMCs were isolated by Ficoll-Paque density gradient centrifugation. For CDR1 and CDR2, the germline V gene lists MNHEY and SVGAGI. The CDR3 goes from the cysteine to the phenylalanine over 16 residues. Just the 48-base CDR3 DNA is kept, in frame starting at base 1. V loses 4 bases of germline sequence and J loses 3 bases, and the interval between the two ends is 18 bases. Sequencing used an Illumina NovaSeq 6000. Using 5'RACE with constant-segment primers, TCRalpha and TCRbeta cDNA libraries were constructed, with sample barcodes and unique molecular identifiers added in the process. RNA was extracted from every sample with Trizol reagent. The libraries were amplified in two PCR steps, and the second step added a second sample barcode and Illumina TruSeq adapters. The libraries were sequenced on an Illumina NovaSeq using 2 x 150 bp paired-end reads. On the study's bioinformatics: Demultiplexing of reads and collapsing into UMI-guided consensus sequences were performed with migec v1.2.7. With mixcr v2.1.11, UMI consensuses were aligned to TRA and TRB V and J templates and assembled into clonotypes. Clonotypes were classified as expanded or contracted when called significant by both edgeR and NoisET, with noise models trained on biological replicates. For edgeR calls, the thresholds were a false discovery rate-adjusted p below 0.01 and a log2 fold-change of 1. As an exploratory analysis of dynamics, PCA with hierarchical clustering was applied to max-normalized trajectories of the 1000 most abundant clonotypes. Separately sequenced CD4+ and CD8+ repertoires were used to assign a CD4 or CD8 phenotype to each responding clone. TCRdb reprocessed the public reads (quality trimming at Q25 with fastp, clone calling with MiXCR) and kept in-frame beta chains. Rows matching on CDR3 protein sequence are summarized as one entry with the most common DNA and genes. TCRdb, rather than the study authors, made the V and J calls. The sample table contains under 450,000 distinct CDR3 sequences; only one count was recorded for 14% of them. The top ten clonotypes cover 20% to 25% of the sample.

Turning to this clonotype: What antigen it recognizes has not been identified. Qualities for individual bases were not recorded, and no much larger clone is one base off.

The sample comprised PBMCs or a T cell subset sorted from them (not recorded which). The chain uses TRBV6-5 and TRBJ1-2; the D gene cannot be named for sure. The clonotype comes from a man between 18 and 35 years old who had mild COVID-19 (a few samples of this study predate the infection). The sample titles of this study are shuffled in the database, so cell type and time point are left out; the donor was told from shared clones. The CDR3 region has the sequence CASSLGKISRYYGYTF. The DNA is as follows: TGTGCCAGCAGTTTAGGGAAGATCTCTCGGTACTATGGCTACACCTTC.